The TCR beta chain under discussion was sequenced for a study of beta chain features in type 1 diabetes listed by TCRdb under 2018. In the study overall: Mean age, gender distribution, total cell number and subset yield did not differ between patients and healthy donors. A total of approximately 99,000,000 sorted cells were examined across all samples, and RNA yield correlated strongly with the number of cells per subset. Regulatory and stem cell-like memory subsets were isolated from only 8 patients and about eight healthy donors, whereas naive and central memory subsets came from all 30 or so donors. The study compared the TCRB repertoires of sorted circulating CD4+ T cell subsets in recently diagnosed type 1 diabetes patients with those in matched healthy donors.

A single peripheral blood draw of about 116 mL on average was collected from each donor into heparinised tubes. A BD FACSAria II was used to sort naive, central memory, regulatory and stem cell-like memory CD4+ T cells with a panel that included CD45RO, CCR7, CD25, CD127, CD95 and CD27. A purity above 95% was achieved for all sorted populations. PBMCs were isolated immediately by Lymphoprep density gradient centrifugation and stained directly without culture. So that batch effects would be minimized, each experiment stained and sorted samples in pairs, pairing one healthy donor with one patient. From its cysteine to its phenylalanine, the CDR3 spans 14 amino acids. CDR3 DNA is the only sequence kept; it has 42 bases, read in frame from the first base. CDR1 SGHRS and CDR2 YFSETQ are derived from the germline V gene. Relative to germline, V is missing 4 bases and J is missing 5 bases, with 7 bases of the junction outside any gene match.

This clone was recorded at least ten times. The target of this receptor is not known. No base qualities exist here, and no much larger clone lies one base off it. Paper-wide results and their limitations: At VDJ recombination sites, patients with type 1 diabetes made fewer insertions and deleted more nucleotides, a pattern implying thymic rearrangement abnormalities. PCR might favor shorter templates, but patient and control samples were amplified and corrected together, so any skew would affect both groups equally. Sequencing cDNA rather than genomic DNA could over-represent highly expressing activated cells, although activation and CD3 levels did not differ between groups. Because the HLA sub-analyses included only small numbers of individuals, any influence of HLA type on TCRB rearrangement was left unresolved. Naive, central memory and regulatory TCRB repertoires appeared more similar among patients than among healthy donors. Type 1 diabetes patients showed a moderate but significant shortening of TCRB CDR3 length in all four CD4+ subsets.

All of the isolated RNA was reverse transcribed with the High Capacity cDNA Reverse Transcription Kit, so expressed TCRB transcripts were sequenced. Deep immunoSEQ sequencing was applied to naive, central memory and regulatory T cell samples, giving an average of about 3.57 million total reads per sample. Sorted cells were lysed in RLT buffer, and RNA was extracted using DNase-treated RNeasy Micro or Mini kits according to cell number. To prevent cross-contamination, each cell subset was processed individually, whereas patient and healthy donor samples were processed jointly. Using the immunoSEQ multiplex PCR, TCRB sequences were amplified from cDNA into 87-bp fragments spanning the CDR3 region. Sequencing of the amplicons was performed on the Illumina HiSeq platform. As for the authors' bioinformatics: PCR bias was computationally corrected using synthetic template baselines, reads within Hamming distance 2 were collapsed, and singletons that could not be merged were discarded. By aligning reads against IMGT, V, D and J genes, CDR3 length, and insertions or deletions at six rearrangement sites were assigned. Within each subset, clonotype counts were normalized to sorted cell number, after which true diversity and Gini coefficients were computed with the tcR R package. The overlap coefficient, calculated on TCRB nucleotide sequences, was used to quantify repertoire sharing. TCRdb mirrors the immuneACCESS table, restricted to in-frame sequences. Some clones are absent from its copies; in checked studies, under half trace to an unresolved V gene, and the reason for the others is unknown. V and J calls and clone size come straight from that table; D and trimming were deduced from the DNA. The sample profile shows 300,000 or so clones; 6.5% to 10% of them were found once. Of the sample, 0.44% is held by the ten largest clones.

The chain joins TRBV5-1 to TRBJ2-5; the junction holds 8 bases that match TRBD1. This TCR derives from a woman aged 18-29 years in good health. The sample was central memory CD4+ T cells from blood. At the DNA level, the sequence is TGCGCCAGCAGCCACGGACAGGGCAGCGAGACCCAGTACTTC. It specifies CASSHGQGSETQYF. The full variable domain, with segments outside the CDR3 supplied by the reference TRBV5-1 and TRBJ2-5 proteins, appears as KAGVTQTPRYLIKTRGQQVTLSCSPISGHRSVSWYQQTPGQGLQFLFEYFSETQRNKGNFPGRFSGRQFSNSRSEMNVSTLELGDSALYLCASSHGQGSETQYFGPGTRLLVL.